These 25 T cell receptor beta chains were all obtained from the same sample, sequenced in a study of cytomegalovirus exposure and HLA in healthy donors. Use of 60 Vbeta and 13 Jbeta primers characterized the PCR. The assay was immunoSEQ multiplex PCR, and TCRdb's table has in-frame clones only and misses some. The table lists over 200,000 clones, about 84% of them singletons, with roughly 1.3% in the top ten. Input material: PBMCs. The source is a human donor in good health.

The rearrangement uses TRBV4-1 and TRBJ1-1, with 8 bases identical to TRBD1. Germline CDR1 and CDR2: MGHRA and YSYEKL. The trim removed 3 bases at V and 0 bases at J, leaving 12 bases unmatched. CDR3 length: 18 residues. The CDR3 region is CASSQTPGQDHMNTEAFF. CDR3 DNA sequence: TGCGCCAGCAGCCAGACGCCGGGACAGGACCACATGAACACTGAAGCTTTCTTT.

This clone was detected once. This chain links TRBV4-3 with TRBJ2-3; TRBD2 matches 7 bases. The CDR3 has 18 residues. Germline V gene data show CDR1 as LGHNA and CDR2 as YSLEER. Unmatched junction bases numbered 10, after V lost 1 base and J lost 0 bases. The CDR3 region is CASSQAVGGKRSTDTQYF. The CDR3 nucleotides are TGCGCCAGCAGCCAAGCGGTGGGAGGGAAAAGGAGCACAGATACGCAGTATTTT.

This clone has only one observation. CDR3 DNA sequence: TGTGCCAGCAGTGACAGGACTAGCGGGAGCTACGAGCAGTACTTC. This encodes CASSDRTSGSYEQYF. The chain couples TRBV25-1 to TRBJ2-7, with TRBD2 matching over 13 bases. The length of the CDR3 is 15 residues. In germline, CDR1 is MGHDK, CDR2 SYGVNS. V trimming: 3 bases; J trimming: 3 bases; junction bases outside the gene matches: 2.

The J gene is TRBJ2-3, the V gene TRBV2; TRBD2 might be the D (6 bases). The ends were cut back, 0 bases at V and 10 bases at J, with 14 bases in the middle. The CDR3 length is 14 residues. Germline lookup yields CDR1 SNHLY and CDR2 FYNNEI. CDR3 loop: CASSEAAGSGPQYF. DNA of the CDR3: TGTGCCAGCAGTGAAGCTGCGGGGAGCGGTCCGCAGTATTTT.

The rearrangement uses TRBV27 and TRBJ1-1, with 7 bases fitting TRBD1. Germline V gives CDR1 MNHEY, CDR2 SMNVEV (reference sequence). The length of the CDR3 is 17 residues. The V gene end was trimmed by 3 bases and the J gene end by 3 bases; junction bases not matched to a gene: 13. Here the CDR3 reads CASSLAGQVGIDTEAFF. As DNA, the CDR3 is TGTGCCAGCAGTTTGGCCGGACAGGTCGGGATAGACACTGAAGCTTTCTTT.

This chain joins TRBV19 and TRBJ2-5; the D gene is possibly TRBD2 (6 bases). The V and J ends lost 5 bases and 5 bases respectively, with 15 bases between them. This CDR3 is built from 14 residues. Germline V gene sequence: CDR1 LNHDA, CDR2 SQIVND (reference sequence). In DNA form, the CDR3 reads TGTGCCAGTAGTTGGCGGGGAGGCGGGGAGACCCAGTACTTC. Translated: CASSWRGGGETQYF.

This CDR3 is CASSPKGGRFQPQHF. CDR3 nucleotide sequence: TGTGCCAGCAGTCCAAAAGGGGGACGGTTCCAGCCCCAGCATTTT. The V call is TRBV27, the J call TRBJ1-5, with D possibly matching TRBD1 (6 bases). The CDR3 covers 15 residues. In germline, CDR1 is MNHEY, CDR2 SMNVEV (reference sequence). Trimming took 5 bases from V and 7 from J, leaving 18 bases between them.

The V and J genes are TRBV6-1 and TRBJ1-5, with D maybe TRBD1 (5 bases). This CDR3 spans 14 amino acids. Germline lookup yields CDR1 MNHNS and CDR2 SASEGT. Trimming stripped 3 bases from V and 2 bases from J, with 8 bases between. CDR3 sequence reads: CASSESGRNQPQHF. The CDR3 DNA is TGTGCCAGCAGTGAGTCAGGGCGCAATCAGCCCCAGCATTTT.

The CDR3 DNA reads as TGTGCCAGCTCGTCATCGACAGTCTCTGGGGCCAACGTCCTGACTTTC. This encodes CASSSSTVSGANVLTF. The chain has TRBV18 and TRBJ2-6; D is possibly TRBD1 (5 bases). Trimming shortened V by 6 bases and J by 0 bases, and 12 bases separated the two germline ends. Germline CDR1 and CDR2: KGHSH and LQKENI. This CDR3 has 16 residues.

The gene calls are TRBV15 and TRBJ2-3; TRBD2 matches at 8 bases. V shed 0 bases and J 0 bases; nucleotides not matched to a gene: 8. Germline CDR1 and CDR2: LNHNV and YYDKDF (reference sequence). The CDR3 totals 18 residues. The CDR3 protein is CATSRDSGLAASTDTQYF. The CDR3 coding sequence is TGTGCCACCAGCAGAGATTCAGGACTAGCAGCTAGCACAGATACGCAGTATTTT.

This CDR3 is CASSARPQGYPYNEQFF. The CDR3 DNA sequence: TGTGCCAGCAGTGCCAGACCACAGGGCTACCCCTACAATGAGCAGTTCTTC. The chain recombines TRBV6-1 with TRBJ2-1; the D gene is possibly TRBD1 (6 bases). The CDR3 has 17 amino acids. V dropped 4 bases and J dropped 2 bases, with 18 bases sitting between them. The germline gives CDR1 MNHNS, CDR2 SASEGT.

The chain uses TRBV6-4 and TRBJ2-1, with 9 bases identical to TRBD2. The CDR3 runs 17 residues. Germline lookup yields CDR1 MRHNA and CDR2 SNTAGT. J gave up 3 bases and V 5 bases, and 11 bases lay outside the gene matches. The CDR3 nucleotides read TGTGCCAGCAGTAAGTCTAGCGGGACGCCGGGCTACAATGAGCAGTTCTTC. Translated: CASSKSSGTPGYNEQFF.

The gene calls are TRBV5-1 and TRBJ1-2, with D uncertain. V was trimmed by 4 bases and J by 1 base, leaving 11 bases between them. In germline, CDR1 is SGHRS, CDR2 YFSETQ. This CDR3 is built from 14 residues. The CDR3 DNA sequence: TGCGCCAGCAGCCCCTTACAGATTAACTATGGCTACACCTTC. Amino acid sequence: CASSPLQINYGYTF.

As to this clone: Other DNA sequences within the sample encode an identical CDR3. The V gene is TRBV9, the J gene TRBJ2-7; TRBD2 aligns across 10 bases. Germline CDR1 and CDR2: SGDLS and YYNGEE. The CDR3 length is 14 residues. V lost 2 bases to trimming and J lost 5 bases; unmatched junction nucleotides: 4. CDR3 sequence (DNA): TGTGCCAGCAGCGTGAGCGGGAGGGTACACGAGCAGTACTTC. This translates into CASSVSGRVHEQYF. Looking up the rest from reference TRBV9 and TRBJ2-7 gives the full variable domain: DSGVTQTPKHLITATGQRVTLRCSPRSGDLSVYWYQQSLDQGLQFLIQYYNGEERAKGNILERFSAQQFPDLHSELNLSSLELGDSALYFCASSVSGRVHEQYFGPGTRLTVT.

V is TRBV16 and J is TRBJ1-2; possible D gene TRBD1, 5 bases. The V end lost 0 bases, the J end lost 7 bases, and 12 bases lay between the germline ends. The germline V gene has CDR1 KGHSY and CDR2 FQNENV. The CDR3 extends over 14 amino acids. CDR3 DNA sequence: TGTGCCAGCAGCCAATCAGGGGTTTCTTCTGGCTACACCTTC. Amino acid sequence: CASSQSGVSSGYTF.

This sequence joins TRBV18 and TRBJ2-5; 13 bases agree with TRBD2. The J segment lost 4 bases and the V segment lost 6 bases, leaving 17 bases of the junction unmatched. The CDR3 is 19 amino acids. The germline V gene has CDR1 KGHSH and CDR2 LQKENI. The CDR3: CASSWTSGSFGGFGETQYF. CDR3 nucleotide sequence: TGTGCCAGCTCGTGGACTAGCGGGAGTTTCGGGGGGTTTGGAGAGACCCAGTACTTC. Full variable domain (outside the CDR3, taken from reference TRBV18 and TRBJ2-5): NAGVMQNPRHLVRRRGQEARLRCSPMKGHSHVYWYRQLPEEGLKFMVYLQKENIIDESGMPKERFSAEFPKEGPSILRIQQVVRGDSAAYFCASSWTSGSFGGFGETQYFGPGTRLLVL.

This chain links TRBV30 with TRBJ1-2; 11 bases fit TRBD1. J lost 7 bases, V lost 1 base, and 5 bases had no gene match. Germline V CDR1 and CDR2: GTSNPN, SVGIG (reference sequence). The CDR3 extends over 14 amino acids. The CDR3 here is CAWSDMDRGLGYTF. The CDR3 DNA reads TGTGCCTGGAGTGACATGGACAGGGGGCTTGGCTACACCTTC.

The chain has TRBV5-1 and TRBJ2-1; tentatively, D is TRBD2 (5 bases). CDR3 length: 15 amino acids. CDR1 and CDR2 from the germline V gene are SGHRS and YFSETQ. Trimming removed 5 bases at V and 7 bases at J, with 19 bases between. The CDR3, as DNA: TGCGCCAGCAGACTGTCCGGAGGCATAAAGAATGAGCAGTTCTTC. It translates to CASRLSGGIKNEQFF.

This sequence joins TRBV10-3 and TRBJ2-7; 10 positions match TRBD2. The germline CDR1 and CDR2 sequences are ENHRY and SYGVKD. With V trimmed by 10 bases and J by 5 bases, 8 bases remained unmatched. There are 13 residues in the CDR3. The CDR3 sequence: CATLLAGNHEQYF. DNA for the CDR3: TGTGCCACTCTACTAGCGGGAAATCACGAGCAGTACTTC.

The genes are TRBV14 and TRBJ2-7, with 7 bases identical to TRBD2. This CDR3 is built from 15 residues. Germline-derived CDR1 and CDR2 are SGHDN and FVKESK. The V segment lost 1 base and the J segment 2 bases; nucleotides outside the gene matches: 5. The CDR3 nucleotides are TGTGCCAGCAGCCAAGTTCTGACTAGCACCTACGAGCAGTACTTC. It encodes CASSQVLTSTYEQYF.

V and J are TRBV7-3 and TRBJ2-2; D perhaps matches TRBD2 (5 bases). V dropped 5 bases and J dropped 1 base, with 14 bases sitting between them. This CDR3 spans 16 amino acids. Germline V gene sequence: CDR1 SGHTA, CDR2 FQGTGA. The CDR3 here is CASSPSGRRNTGELFF. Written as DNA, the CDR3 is TGTGCCAGCAGCCCCAGTGGGAGACGGAACACCGGGGAGCTGTTTTTT.

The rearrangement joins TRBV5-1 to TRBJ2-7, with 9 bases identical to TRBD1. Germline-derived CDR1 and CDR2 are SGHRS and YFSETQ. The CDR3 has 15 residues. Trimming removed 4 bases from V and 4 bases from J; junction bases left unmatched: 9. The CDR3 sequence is CASSPGQGAAYEQYF. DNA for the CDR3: TGCGCCAGCAGCCCGGGACAGGGCGCAGCTTACGAGCAGTACTTC.

In nucleotides, the CDR3 is TGTGCCAGCAGTACAGTTGCGGGAGCCTACAATGAGCAGTTCTTC. Protein: CASSTVAGAYNEQFF. The rearrangement uses TRBV7-2 and TRBJ2-1; 7 bases line up with TRBD2. Germline V gene lookup returns CDR1 SGHTA and CDR2 FQGNSA. The CDR3 is 15 amino acids. V shed 6 bases and J 2 bases; nucleotides not matched to a gene: 7.

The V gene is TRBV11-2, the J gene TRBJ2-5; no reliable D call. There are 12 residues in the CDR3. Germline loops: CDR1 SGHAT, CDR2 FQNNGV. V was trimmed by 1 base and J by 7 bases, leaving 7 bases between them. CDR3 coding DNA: TGTGCCAGCAGCTTAGTGCCGGGGACCCAGTACTTC. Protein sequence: CASSLVPGTQYF. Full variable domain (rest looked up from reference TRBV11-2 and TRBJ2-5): EAGVAQSPRYKIIEKRQSVAFWCNPISGHATLYWYQQILGQGPKLLIQFQNNGVVDDSQLPKDRFSAERLKGVDSTLKIQPAKLEDSAVYLCASSLVPGTQYFGPGTRLLVL.

Here the CDR3 reads CASSLEVVPTDTQYF. The CDR3 bases are TGTGCCAGCTCACTCGAGGTGGTACCCACAGATACGCAGTATTTT. The rearrangement links TRBV18 to TRBJ2-3; D ambiguous. The CDR3 extends over 15 amino acids. Trimming stripped 4 bases from V and 2 bases from J, with 13 bases between. Looked up from germline, CDR1 is KGHSH and CDR2 is LQKENI.